The entry below describes one T cell receptor beta chain. Only a few counts were recorded for this clonotype. This clone's antigen is unknown. The record has no base qualities; no much larger clone is one base away. These data belong to a study of response to subunit inactivated influenza vaccine (dated by TCRdb to 2016 to 2019). At the level of the whole study: The study used deep quantitative T cell receptor repertoire profiling to track responses to a trivalent subunit inactivated influenza vaccine. Summary of the overall study and its limitations: It was suggested by the authors that each seasonal influenza vaccination may recruit only a limited number of new T cells.

Library creation used RT-PCR. The sequencer was an Illumina HiSeq 2500. TCRdb cleaned the public reads at Q25 with fastp, built clones with MiXCR and kept in-frame beta chains. Rows are unified per CDR3 protein, each entry keeping the most common DNA and genes. The sample table records more than 550,000 distinct CDR3 sequences; about 11% of these occur just once. Approximately 9.9% of the sample is in the top ten clones. The same data also went into a second study, on T cells expressing NK-cell markers. The second source states: TCR beta cDNA libraries were prepared using 5'RACE template switching, which introduced a universal primer site and unique molecular identifiers. Seven or eight donors provided sorted CD3+CD56+NKG2C+, CD3+CD56+NKG2C- and CD3+CD56-NKG2C+ T-cell subsets, whose TCR beta-chain repertoires were profiled. Among the eight sequenced donors, seven were HCMV-seropositive and one was HCMV-seronegative. To restrict sorting to alphabetaTCR-expressing T cells, an anti-gammadeltaTCR antibody was added in several experiments. For more than 5 donors, the dominant CD3+CD56+NKG2C+ clonotypes were among the top 10 CD8+ clonotypes and accounted for about 1.0-7.5% of CD8+ T cells. Those dominant clonotypes were again the most abundant among CD3+CD56-NKG2C+ cells in a few donors, at about 28.3-65%. It remained unclear whether the expanded NKG2C-expressing T cell clones were specific for HCMV antigens. The study sequenced eight donors, all healthy volunteers chosen at random: three men and five women. HCMV serostatus was determined by detecting HCMV-specific IgG in serum with a commercial ELISA kit. Ficoll density gradient centrifugation was used to isolate peripheral blood mononuclear cells from blood. For six donors, bulk peripheral blood T-cell repertoires were also sequenced from unsorted PBMC. Synthesis of cDNA was primed from the TCR beta constant segment and was followed by two consecutive PCR amplification steps. Sequencing of the libraries produced 2 x 150 bp reads on Illumina HiSeq 2000/2500, MiSeq or NextSeq. MIGEC was used to demultiplex reads and group reads by UMI, and MiTCR was used to assemble and quantify clonotypes. To remove erroneous sequences, TCR cDNA sequences were retained only when supported by two or more reads. Downstream repertoire analysis used the tcR package, and clonotypes were matched across fractions by CDR3 nucleotide sequence plus V segment. VDJmatch was used to annotate antigen specificity against VDJdb, with one amino acid substitution in CDR3 permitted.

This receptor was identified in a man aged 45-60 years who received an inactivated influenza vaccine. Donor details come from another sample of the same person, matched by shared clones. The source was PBMCs from blood, collected on the day of vaccination.

CDR3 reads: CSVDEQFF. Read as DNA, the sequence is TGCAGTGTCGATGAGCAGTTCTTC. This chain is built from TRBV20-1 and TRBJ2-1, with no D gene named confidently. V loses 7 bases of germline sequence and J loses 8 bases, and the interval between the two ends is 3 bases. The germline V gene (reference sequence) provides CDR1 DFQATT and CDR2 SNEGSKA. The CDR3 covers 8 residues, taking in both the cysteine and the phenylalanine. Only the CDR3 DNA is retained, 24 bases long and in frame from the first base.